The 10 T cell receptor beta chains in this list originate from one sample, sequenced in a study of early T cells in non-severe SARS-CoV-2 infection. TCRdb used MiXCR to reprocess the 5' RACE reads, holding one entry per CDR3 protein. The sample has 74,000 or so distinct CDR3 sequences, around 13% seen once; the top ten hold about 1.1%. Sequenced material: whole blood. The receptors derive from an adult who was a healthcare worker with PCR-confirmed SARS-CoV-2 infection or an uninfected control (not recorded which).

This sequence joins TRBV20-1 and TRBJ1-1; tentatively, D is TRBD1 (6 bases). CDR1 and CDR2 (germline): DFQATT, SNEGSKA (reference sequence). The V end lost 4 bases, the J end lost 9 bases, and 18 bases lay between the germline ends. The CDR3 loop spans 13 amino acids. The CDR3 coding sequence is TGCAGTGCTAACCTTGGACAGCTTGCTCAAGCTTTCTTT. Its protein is CSANLGQLAQAFF.

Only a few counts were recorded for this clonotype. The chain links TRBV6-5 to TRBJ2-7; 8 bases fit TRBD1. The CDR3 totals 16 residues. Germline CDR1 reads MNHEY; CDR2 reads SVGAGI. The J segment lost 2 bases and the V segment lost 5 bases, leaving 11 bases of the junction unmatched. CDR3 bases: TGTGCCAGCAGTACCCCCCGGGACAGGCTAACCTACGAGCAGTACTTC. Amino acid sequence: CASSTPRDRLTYEQYF.

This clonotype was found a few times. CDR3 sequence: CAIRGQERNEQFF. In DNA form, the CDR3 reads TGTGCCATCAGGGGACAGGAGAGAAATGAGCAGTTCTTC. The V and J genes are TRBV10-3 and TRBJ2-1, with 8 bases that match TRBD1. This CDR3 has 13 residues. After removal of 6 bases from V and 7 bases from J, the junction contained 5 bases not matched to a gene. CDR1 ENHRY and CDR2 SYGVKD come from the germline V gene.

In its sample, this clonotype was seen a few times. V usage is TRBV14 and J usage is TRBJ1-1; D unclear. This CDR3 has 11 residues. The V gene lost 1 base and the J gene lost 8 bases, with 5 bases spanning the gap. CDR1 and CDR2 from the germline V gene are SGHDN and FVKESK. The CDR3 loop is CASSQVREAFF. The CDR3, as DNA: TGTGCCAGCAGCCAAGTCAGAGAAGCTTTCTTT.

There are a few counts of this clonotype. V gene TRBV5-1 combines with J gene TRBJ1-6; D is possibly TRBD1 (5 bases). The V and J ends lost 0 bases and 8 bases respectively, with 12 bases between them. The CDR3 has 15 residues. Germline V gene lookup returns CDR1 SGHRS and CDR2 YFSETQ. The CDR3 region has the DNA TGCGCCAGCAGCTTGGGGGTCGGGGACCATTCACCCCTCCACTTT. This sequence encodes CASSLGVGDHSPLHF.

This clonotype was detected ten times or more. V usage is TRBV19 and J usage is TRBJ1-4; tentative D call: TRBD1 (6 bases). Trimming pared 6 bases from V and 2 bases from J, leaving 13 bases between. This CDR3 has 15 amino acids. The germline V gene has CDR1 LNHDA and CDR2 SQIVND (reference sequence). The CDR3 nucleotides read TGTGCCAGTAGGGCGGACAGCGCGACTAATGAAAAACTGTTTTTT. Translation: CASRADSATNEKLFF.

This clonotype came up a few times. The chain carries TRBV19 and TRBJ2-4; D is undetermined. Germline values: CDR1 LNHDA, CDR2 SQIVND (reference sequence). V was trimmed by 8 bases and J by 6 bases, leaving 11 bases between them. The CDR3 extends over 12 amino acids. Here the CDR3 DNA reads TGTGCCAGTCCCGGGCCGGGAAACATTCAGTACTTC. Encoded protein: CASPGPGNIQYF.

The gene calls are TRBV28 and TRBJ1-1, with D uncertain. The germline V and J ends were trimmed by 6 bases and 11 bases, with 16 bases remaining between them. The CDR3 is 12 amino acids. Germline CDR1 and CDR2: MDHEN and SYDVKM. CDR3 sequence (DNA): TGTGCCAGCAGCCGTGGAACCCGAGGTGCTTTCTTT. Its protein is CASSRGTRGAFF.

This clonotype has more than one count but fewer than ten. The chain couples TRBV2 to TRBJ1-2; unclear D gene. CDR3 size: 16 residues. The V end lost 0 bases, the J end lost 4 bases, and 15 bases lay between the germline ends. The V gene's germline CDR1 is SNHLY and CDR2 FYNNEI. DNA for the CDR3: TGTGCCAGCAGTGAAGCTATTTTCGGTAACAGCTATGGCTACACCTTC. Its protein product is CASSEAIFGNSYGYTF.

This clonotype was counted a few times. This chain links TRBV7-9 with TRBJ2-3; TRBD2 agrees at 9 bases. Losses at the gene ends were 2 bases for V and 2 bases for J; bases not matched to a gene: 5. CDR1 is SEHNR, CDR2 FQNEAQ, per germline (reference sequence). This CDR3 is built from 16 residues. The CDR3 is CASSLKVAGATDTQYF. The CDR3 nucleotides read TGTGCCAGCAGCTTAAAAGTAGCGGGAGCCACAGATACGCAGTATTTT.